This record concerns one TCR beta chain sequence. The antigen it binds to is not known. Base qualities are not recorded, but no much larger clone differs from it by a single base. The data derive from a study of control samples from healthy donors and cancer patients (dated by TCRdb to 2019 to 2021). According to the germline V gene, CDR1 reads SGDLS and CDR2 reads YYNGEE. The CDR3 goes from the cysteine to the phenylalanine over 12 residues. Only the CDR3 region is kept as DNA, spanning 36 bases read in frame from base 1. V drops 4 bases and J drops 4 bases, leaving 8 bases in between. The library was generated by the immunoSEQ multiplex PCR assay. Here the immuneACCESS table is served through TCRdb, limited to in-frame sequences with V and J called. Missing clones are a known gap in these copies; in checked studies unresolved V genes cover under half, and the rest lacks a known reason. The sample includes about 98,000 clones, with roughly 86% observed a single time. In total, the top ten clones hold 1.5% to 2.5% of the sample.

Sequencing used blood. The chain links TRBV9 with TRBJ1-2, with a weak D call of TRBD1 (6 bases match). This receptor was obtained from a man in his fifties or sixties in good health. The CDR3 loop reads CASSIQGYGYTF. The nucleotides read TGTGCCAGCAGCATACAGGGCTATGGCTACACCTTC.